The clone carrying this T cell receptor (beta chain) came up a few times. As yet, its antigen is unknown. Exclusion applied to patients with autoimmune disease history or systemic immunosuppression. CDR3 length: 14 residues. Germline V gene sequence: CDR1 SGHDT, CDR2 YYEEEE. V was cut by 2 bases and J by 12 bases, with 18 bases left in between. The protocol was immunoSEQ multiplex PCR, while the TCRdb copy is restricted to in-frame clones and leaves out a portion. The sample yields approximately 83,000 clones, approximately 81% seen once. The data were taken from a study of OX40 agonist ivuxolimab in advanced cancers. At the level of the study: Ivuxolimab, an agonist antibody against OX40 (CD134), was given to patients. Study-wide findings and caveats: Within 6 weeks, CD4+ and CD8+ blood T cells expanded clonally at 0.1 to 3.0 mg/kg. The average count of expanded clones was higher among CD8+ T cells than among CD4+.

Sample: CD4+ or CD8+ T cells sorted from blood, taken in a trial of the OX40 agonist ivuxolimab. The TCR was taken from an adult with an advanced solid tumor such as melanoma, head and neck, liver or kidney cancer. J is TRBJ2-1 and V is TRBV5-6; the D gene is possibly TRBD1 (8 bases). Here the CDR3 reads CASSFQGAGAAQFF. In nucleotides, the CDR3 is TGTGCCAGCAGCTTCCAGGGGGCGGGAGCAGCGCAGTTCTTC. The full variable domain, its missing parts supplied by reference TRBV5-6 and TRBJ2-1, is DAGVTQSPTHLIKTRGQQVTLRCSPKSGHDTVSWYQQALGQGPQFIFQYYEEEERQRGNFPDRFSGHQFPNYSSELNVNALLLGDSALYLCASSFQGAGAAQFFGPGTRLTVL.